This T cell receptor beta chain was documented in a study of beta chain features in type 1 diabetes (dated by TCRdb to the late 2010s). Some background on the complete study: No differences in mean age, gender distribution, total cell number or subset yield were found between patients and healthy donors. Naive and central memory subsets were obtained from all 30 or so donors, but regulatory and stem cell-like memory subsets were isolated from only 8 patients and roughly eight healthy donors. A total of around 110,000,000 sorted cells were examined across all samples, and RNA yield correlated strongly with the number of cells per subset. In the study, recently diagnosed type 1 diabetes patients and matched healthy donors were compared on the TCRB repertoires of their sorted circulating CD4+ T cell subsets.

From V the trimming removes 1 base and from J it removes 0 bases, while the gene matches leave 7 bases of the junction unaccounted for. The cysteine opens and the phenylalanine closes a CDR3 of 18 amino acids. Only CDR3 DNA remains: 54 bases, in frame from the first base. In the germline V gene, CDR1 corresponds to LGHNA and CDR2 to YNFKEQ. This clone has just a few counts. It lacks a known antigen. Within one base of it there is no much larger clone, and no base qualities were kept. The High Capacity cDNA Reverse Transcription Kit was used to reverse transcribe all of the isolated RNA, meaning that expressed TCRB transcripts were what got sequenced. For stem cell-like memory T cell samples, survey-depth immunoSEQ sequencing was used, averaging around 1 million total reads per sample. After sorted cells were lysed in RLT buffer, RNA was extracted with DNase-treated RNeasy Micro or Mini kits, with the choice depending on cell number. Each cell subset was processed separately to prevent cross-contamination, with patient and healthy donor samples processed together. TCRB sequences were amplified from cDNA with the immunoSEQ multiplex PCR, producing 87-bp fragments spanning the CDR3 region. Sequencing of the amplicons was done on the Illumina HiSeq platform. In the original analysis: PCR bias was computationally corrected using synthetic template baselines, reads within Hamming distance 2 were collapsed, and singletons that could not be merged were discarded. Reads were aligned against IMGT to assign V, D and J genes, CDR3 length and insertions or deletions at six rearrangement sites. Within each subset, clonotype counts were normalized to sorted cell number, and only after that were true diversity and Gini coefficients computed with the tcR R package. The overlap coefficient, calculated on TCRB nucleotide sequences, was used to quantify repertoire sharing. TCRdb provides this immuneACCESS table in a form limited to in-frame rearrangements. Some clones are lacking; in checked studies, under half of them reflect an unresolved V gene, and why the rest are absent is not known. V and J calls and clone size are as listed in that table; D and trimming were resolved from the DNA. The sample has tens of thousands of clones on record, roughly 30% of them singletons. 0.35% to 0.45% of the sample rests with the top ten.

What the work shows at the level of the full study, not this receptor alone: Because cDNA was sequenced instead of genomic DNA, highly expressing activated cells could be over-represented, though the groups showed no difference in activation or CD3 levels. Naive, central memory and regulatory TCRB repertoires appeared to be more similar among patients than among healthy donors. PCR might favor shorter templates, but patient and control samples were amplified and corrected together, so any skew would affect both groups equally. HLA sub-analyses involved small numbers of individuals, so any influence of HLA type on TCRB rearrangement remained unresolved. In all four CD4+ subsets, TCRB CDR3 length was moderately but significantly shorter in type 1 diabetes patients. At VDJ recombination sites, type 1 diabetes patients had fewer insertions and more deleted nucleotides, which implies abnormalities in thymic rearrangement.

From each donor, a single peripheral blood sample of approximately 0.11 L on average was drawn into heparinised tubes. Using a panel that included CD45RO, CCR7, CD25, CD127, CD95 and CD27, naive, central memory, regulatory and stem cell-like memory CD4+ T cells were sorted on a BD FACSAria II. Every sorted population had a purity above 95%. PBMCs were separated immediately by Lymphoprep density gradient centrifugation and were stained directly, without being cultured. So that batch effects would be minimized, each experiment stained and sorted samples in pairs, pairing one healthy donor with one patient.

This clonotype was obtained from a woman between 18 and 29 years old in good health. Material for sequencing was stem cell memory CD4+ T cells from blood. Interpreted using the paper, the cell subset or site label stands for: stem cell-like memory CD4+ T cells. The chain joins TRBV4-2 to TRBJ2-3; TRBD2 agrees with 10 junctional bases. CDR3 reads: CASSQVSSGRASTDTQYF. At the DNA level, the sequence is TGTGCCAGCAGCCAAGTCAGCAGCGGGAGGGCAAGCACAGATACGCAGTATTTT.